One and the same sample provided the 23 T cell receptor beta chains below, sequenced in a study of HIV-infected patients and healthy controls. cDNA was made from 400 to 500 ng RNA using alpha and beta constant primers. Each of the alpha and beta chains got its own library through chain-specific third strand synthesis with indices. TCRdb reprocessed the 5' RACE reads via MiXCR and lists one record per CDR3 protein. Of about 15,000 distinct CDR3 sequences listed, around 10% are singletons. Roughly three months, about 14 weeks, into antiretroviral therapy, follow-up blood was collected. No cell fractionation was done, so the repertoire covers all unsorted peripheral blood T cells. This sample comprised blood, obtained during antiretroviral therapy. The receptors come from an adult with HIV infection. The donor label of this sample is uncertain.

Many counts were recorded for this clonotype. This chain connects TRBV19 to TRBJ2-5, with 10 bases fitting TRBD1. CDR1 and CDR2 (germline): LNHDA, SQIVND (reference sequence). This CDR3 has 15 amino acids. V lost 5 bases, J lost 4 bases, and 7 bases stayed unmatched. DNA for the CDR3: TGTGCCAGTAGTTTCGGGACAGGGGCGCCAGAGACCCAGTACTTC. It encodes CASSFGTGAPETQYF.

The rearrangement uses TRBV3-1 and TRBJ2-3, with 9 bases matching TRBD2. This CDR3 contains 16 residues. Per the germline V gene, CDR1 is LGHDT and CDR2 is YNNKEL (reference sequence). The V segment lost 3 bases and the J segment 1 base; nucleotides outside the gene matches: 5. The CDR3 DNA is TGTGCCAGCAGCCAGACACGACTAGCGGGCACAGATACGCAGTATTTT. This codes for CASSQTRLAGTDTQYF.

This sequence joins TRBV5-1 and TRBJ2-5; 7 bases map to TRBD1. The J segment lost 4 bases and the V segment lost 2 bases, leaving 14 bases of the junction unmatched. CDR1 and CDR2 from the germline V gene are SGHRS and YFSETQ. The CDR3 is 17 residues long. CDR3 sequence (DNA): TGCGCCAGCAGCTTAGGGACAGCTGGAGCCGGTCGAGAGACCCAGTACTTC. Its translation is CASSLGTAGAGRETQYF.

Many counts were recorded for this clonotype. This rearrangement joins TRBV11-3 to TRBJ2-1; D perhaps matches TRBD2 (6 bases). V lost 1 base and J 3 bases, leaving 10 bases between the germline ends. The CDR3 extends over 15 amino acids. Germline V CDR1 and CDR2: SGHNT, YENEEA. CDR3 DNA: TGTGCCAGCAGCTTAGGCGGGGTGCGCTACAATGAGCAGTTCTTC. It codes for CASSLGGVRYNEQFF.

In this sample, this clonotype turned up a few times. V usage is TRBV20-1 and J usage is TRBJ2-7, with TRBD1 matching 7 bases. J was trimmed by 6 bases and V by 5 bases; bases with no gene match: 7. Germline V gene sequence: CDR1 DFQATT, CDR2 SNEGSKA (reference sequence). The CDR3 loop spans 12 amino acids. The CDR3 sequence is CSAARQGSEQYF. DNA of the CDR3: TGCAGTGCTGCCAGACAGGGAAGCGAGCAGTACTTC.

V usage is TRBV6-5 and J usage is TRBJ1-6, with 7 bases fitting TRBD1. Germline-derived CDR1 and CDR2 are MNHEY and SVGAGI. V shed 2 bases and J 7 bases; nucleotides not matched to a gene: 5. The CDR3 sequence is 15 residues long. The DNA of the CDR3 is TGTGCCAGCAGTTACGAGACAGGGTTGAATTCACCCCTCCACTTT. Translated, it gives CASSYETGLNSPLHF.

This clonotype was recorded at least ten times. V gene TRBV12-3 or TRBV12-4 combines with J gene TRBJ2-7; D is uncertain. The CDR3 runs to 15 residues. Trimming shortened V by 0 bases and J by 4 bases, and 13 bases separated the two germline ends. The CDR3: CASSLARKGWYEQYF. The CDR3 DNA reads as TGTGCCAGCAGTTTAGCGCGGAAAGGGTGGTACGAGCAGTACTTC.

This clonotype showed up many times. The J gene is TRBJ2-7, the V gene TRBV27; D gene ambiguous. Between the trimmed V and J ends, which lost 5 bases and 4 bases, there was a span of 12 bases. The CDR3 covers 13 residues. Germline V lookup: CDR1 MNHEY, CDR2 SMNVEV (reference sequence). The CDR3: CASSLPGAYEQYF. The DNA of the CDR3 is TGTGCCAGCAGTCTCCCCGGTGCTTACGAGCAGTACTTC.

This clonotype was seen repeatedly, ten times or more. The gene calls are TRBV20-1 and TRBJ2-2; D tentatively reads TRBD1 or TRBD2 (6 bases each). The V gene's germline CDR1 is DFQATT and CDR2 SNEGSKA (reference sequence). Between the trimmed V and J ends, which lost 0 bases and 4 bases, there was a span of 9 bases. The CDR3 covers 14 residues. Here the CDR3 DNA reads TGCAGTGCTAGAGATAGGGGGGCCACCGGGGAGCTGTTTTTT. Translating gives CSARDRGATGELFF.

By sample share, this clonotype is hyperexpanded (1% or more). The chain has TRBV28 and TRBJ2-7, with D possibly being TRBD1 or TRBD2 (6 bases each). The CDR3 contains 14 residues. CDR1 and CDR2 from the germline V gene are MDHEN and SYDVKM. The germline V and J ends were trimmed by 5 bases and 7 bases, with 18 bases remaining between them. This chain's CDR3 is CASSTGGSATEQYF. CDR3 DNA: TGTGCCAGCAGTACCGGGGGCAGCGCTACAGAGCAGTACTTC.

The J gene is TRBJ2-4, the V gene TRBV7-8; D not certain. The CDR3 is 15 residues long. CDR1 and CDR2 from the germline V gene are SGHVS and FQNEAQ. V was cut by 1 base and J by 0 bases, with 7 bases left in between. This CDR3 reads CASSLGAIAKNIQYF. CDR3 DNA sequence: TGTGCCAGCAGCTTAGGGGCGATAGCCAAAAACATTCAGTACTTC.

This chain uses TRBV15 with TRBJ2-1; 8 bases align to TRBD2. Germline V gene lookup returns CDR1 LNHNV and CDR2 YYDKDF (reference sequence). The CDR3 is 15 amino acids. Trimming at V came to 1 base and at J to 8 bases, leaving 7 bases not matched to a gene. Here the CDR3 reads CATSRGGGSLDEQFF. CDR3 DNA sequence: TGTGCCACCAGCAGAGGCGGGGGGAGCCTCGATGAGCAGTTCTTC.

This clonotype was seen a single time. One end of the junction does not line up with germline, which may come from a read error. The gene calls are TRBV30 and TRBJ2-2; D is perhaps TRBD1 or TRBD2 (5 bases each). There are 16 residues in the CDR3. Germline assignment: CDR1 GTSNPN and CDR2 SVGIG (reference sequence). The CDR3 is CAWSPHGAGGTGEMFF. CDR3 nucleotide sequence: TGTGCCTGGAGCCCTCACGGGGCAGGAGGAACCGGGGAGATGTTTTTT.

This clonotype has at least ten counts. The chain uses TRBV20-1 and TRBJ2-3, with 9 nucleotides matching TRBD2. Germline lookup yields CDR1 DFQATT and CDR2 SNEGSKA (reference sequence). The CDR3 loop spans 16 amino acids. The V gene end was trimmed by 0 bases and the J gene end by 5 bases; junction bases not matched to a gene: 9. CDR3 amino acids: CSARDPSGRSIDTQYF. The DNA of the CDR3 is TGCAGTGCTAGAGACCCGAGCGGGAGGTCTATAGATACGCAGTATTTT.

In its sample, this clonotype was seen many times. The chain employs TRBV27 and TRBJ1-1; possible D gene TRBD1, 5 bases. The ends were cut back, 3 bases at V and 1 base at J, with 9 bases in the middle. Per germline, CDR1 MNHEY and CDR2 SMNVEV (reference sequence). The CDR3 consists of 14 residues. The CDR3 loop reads CASSFQGQNTEAFF. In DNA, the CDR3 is TGTGCCAGCAGTTTCCAGGGCCAGAACACTGAAGCTTTCTTT.

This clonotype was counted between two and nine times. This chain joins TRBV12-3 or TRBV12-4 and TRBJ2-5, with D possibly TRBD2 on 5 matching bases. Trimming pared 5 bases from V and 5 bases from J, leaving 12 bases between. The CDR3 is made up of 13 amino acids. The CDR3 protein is CASSTLGRETQYF. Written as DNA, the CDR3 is TGTGCCAGCAGTACACTAGGGCGGGAGACCCAGTACTTC.

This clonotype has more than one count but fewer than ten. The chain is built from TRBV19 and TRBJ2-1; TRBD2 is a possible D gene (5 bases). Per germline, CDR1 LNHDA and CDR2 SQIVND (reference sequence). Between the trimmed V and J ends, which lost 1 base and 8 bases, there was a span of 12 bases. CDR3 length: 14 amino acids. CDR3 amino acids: CASSIAGRFDEQFF. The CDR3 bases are TGTGCCAGTAGTATAGCGGGAAGGTTTGATGAGCAGTTCTTC. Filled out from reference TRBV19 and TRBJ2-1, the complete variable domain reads DGGITQSPKYLFRKEGQNVTLSCEQNLNHDAMYWYRQDPGQGLRLIYYSQIVNDFQKGDIAEGYSVSREKKESFPLTVTSAQKNPTAFYLCASSIAGRFDEQFFGPGTRLTVL.

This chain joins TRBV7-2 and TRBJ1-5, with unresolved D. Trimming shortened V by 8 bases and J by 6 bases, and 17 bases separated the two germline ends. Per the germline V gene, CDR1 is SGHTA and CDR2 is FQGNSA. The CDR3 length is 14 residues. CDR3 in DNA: TGTGCCAGCCAGGAGAGGGTAGGTGGTCAGCCCCAGCATTTT. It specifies CASQERVGGQPQHF.

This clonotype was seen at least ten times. CDR3 sequence: CASSLALATYEQYF. The CDR3, as DNA: TGTGCCAGCAGCTTAGCCCTAGCCACCTACGAGCAGTACTTC. The V and J genes are TRBV7-9 and TRBJ2-7; D is possibly TRBD2 (5 bases). Germline-derived CDR1 and CDR2 are SEHNR and FQNEAQ (reference sequence). The CDR3 length is 14 residues. Trimming pared 0 bases from V and 2 bases from J, leaving 8 bases between.

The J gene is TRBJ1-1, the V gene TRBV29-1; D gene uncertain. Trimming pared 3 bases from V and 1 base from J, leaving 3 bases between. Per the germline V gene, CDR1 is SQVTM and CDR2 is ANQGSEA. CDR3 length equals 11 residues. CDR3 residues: CSVDRNTEAFF. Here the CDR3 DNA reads TGCAGCGTTGACAGGAACACTGAAGCTTTCTTT.

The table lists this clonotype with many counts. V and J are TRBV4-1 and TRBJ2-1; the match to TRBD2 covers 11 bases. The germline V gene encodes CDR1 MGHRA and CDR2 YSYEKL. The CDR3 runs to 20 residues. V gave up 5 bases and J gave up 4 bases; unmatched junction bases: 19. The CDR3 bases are TGCGCCAGCAGCTCCCCTAGCGGGGGGTCCGGTGTGGGGTATTACAATGAGCAGTTCTTC. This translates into CASSSPSGGSGVGYYNEQFF.

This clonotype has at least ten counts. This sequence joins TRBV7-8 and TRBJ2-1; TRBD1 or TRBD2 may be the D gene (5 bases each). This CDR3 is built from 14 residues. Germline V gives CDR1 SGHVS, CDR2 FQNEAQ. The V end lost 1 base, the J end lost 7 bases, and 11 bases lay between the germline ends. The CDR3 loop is CASSLGGEGNEQFF. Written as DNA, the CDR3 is TGTGCCAGCAGCTTAGGAGGGGAAGGGAATGAGCAGTTCTTC.

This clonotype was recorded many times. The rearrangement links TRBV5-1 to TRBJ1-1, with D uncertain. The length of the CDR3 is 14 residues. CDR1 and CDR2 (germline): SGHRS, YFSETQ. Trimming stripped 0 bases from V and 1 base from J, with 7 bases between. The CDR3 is CASSLGIRNTEAFF. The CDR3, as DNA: TGCGCCAGCAGCTTGGGGATCAGGAACACTGAAGCTTTCTTT. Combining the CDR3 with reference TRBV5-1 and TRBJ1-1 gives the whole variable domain KAGVTQTPRYLIKTRGQQVTLSCSPISGHRSVSWYQQTPGQGLQFLFEYFSETQRNKGNFPGRFSGRQFSNSRSEMNVSTLELGDSALYLCASSLGIRNTEAFFGQGTRLTVV.